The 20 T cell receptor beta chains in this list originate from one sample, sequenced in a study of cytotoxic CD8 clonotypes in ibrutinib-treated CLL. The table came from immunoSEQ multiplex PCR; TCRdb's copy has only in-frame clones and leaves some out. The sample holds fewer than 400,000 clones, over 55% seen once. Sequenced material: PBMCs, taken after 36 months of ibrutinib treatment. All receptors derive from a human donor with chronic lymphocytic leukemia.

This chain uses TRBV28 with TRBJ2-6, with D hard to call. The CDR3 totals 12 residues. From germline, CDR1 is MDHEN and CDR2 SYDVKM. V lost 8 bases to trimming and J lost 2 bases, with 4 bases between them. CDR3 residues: CASGTGANVLTF. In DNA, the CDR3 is TGTGCCAGCGGGACTGGGGCCAACGTCCTGACTTTC.

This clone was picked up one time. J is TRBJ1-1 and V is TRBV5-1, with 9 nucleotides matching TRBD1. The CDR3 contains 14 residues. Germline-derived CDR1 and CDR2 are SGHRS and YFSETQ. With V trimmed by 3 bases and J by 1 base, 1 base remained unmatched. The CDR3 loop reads CASSSGQGNTEAFF. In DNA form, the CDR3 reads TGCGCCAGCAGCTCGGGACAGGGGAACACTGAAGCTTTCTTT. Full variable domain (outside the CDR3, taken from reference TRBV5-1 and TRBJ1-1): KAGVTQTPRYLIKTRGQQVTLSCSPISGHRSVSWYQQTPGQGLQFLFEYFSETQRNKGNFPGRFSGRQFSNSRSEMNVSTLELGDSALYLCASSSGQGNTEAFFGQGTRLTVV.

As DNA, the CDR3 is TGCGCCAGCAGCTTGGACAATTCGGGCAAAGAGACCCAGTACTTC. Protein product: CASSLDNSGKETQYF. The chain has TRBV5-1 and TRBJ2-5; unclear D gene. Trimming removed 0 bases at V and 3 bases at J, with 12 bases between. Germline CDR1 reads SGHRS; CDR2 reads YFSETQ. This CDR3 region has 15 residues. Combining the CDR3 with reference TRBV5-1 and TRBJ2-5 gives the whole variable domain KAGVTQTPRYLIKTRGQQVTLSCSPISGHRSVSWYQQTPGQGLQFLFEYFSETQRNKGNFPGRFSGRQFSNSRSEMNVSTLELGDSALYLCASSLDNSGKETQYFGPGTRLLVL.

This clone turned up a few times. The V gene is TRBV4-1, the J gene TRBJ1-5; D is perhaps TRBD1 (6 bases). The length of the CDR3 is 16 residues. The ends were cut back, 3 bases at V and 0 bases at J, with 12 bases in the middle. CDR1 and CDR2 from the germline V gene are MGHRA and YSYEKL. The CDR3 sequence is CASSHPGHYSNQPQHF. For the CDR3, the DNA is TGCGCCAGCAGCCATCCGGGACACTATAGCAATCAGCCCCAGCATTTT.

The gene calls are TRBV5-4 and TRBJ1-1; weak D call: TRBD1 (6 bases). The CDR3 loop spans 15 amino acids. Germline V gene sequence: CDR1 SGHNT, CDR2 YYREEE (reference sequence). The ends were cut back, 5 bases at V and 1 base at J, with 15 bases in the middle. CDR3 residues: CASRTGKGTNTEAFF. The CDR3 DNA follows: TGTGCCAGCAGAACAGGGAAGGGGACGAACACTGAAGCTTTCTTT.

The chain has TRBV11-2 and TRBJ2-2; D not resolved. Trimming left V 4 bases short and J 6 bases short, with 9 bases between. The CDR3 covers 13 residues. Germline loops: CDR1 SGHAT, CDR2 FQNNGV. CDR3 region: CASSSVLSGELFF. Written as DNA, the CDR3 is TGTGCCAGCAGCTCAGTCTTATCCGGGGAGCTGTTTTTT.

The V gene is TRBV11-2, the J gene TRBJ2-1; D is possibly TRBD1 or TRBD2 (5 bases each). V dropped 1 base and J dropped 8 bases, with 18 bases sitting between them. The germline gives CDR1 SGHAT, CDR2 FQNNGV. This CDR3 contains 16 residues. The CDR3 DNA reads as TGTGCCAGCAGCTTAGGGGCGGTGGGGGTTTTCTATGAGCAGTTCTTC. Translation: CASSLGAVGVFYEQFF.

CDR3 amino acids: CASSPKSRYQETQYF. The CDR3 DNA follows: TGTGCCAGCAGTCCTAAGTCGAGGTACCAAGAGACCCAGTACTTC. This rearrangement joins TRBV28 to TRBJ2-5; no reliable D call. This CDR3 region has 15 residues. Germline CDR1 and CDR2: MDHEN and SYDVKM. Trimming stripped 5 bases from V and 0 bases from J, with 13 bases between.

DNA for the CDR3: TGTGCCAGCAGCTCCGAGCTAGCGGGAGAATTGCACGAGCAGTACTTC. This gives the protein CASSSELAGELHEQYF. The chain links TRBV13 to TRBJ2-7, with 10 bases fitting TRBD2. The CDR3 has 16 amino acids. The V segment lost 4 bases and the J segment 5 bases; nucleotides outside the gene matches: 11. Looked up from germline, CDR1 is PRHDT and CDR2 is FYEKMQ (reference sequence).

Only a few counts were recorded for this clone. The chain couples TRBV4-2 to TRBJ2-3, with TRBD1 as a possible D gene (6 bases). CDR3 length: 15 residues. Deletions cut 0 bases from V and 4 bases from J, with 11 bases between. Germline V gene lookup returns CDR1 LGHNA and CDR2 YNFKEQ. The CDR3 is CASSQEQGQADTQYF. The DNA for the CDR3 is TGTGCCAGCAGCCAAGAGCAGGGGCAGGCAGATACGCAGTATTTT.

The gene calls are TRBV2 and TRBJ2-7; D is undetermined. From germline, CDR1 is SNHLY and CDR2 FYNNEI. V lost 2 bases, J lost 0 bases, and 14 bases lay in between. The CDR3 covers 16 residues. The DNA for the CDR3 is TGTGCCAGCAGTGAAAGTAGTCCGGGCTTCTCCTACGAGCAGTACTTC. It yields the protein CASSESSPGFSYEQYF.

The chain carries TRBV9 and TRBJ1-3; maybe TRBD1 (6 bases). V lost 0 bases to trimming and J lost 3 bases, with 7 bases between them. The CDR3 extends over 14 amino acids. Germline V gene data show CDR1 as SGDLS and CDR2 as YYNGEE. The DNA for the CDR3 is TGTGCCAGCAGCGTAGAGACAGGTGGAAACACCATATATTTT. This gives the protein CASSVETGGNTIYF. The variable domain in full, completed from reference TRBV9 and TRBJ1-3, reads DSGVTQTPKHLITATGQRVTLRCSPRSGDLSVYWYQQSLDQGLQFLIQYYNGEERAKGNILERFSAQQFPDLHSELNLSSLELGDSALYFCASSVETGGNTIYFGEGSWLTVV.

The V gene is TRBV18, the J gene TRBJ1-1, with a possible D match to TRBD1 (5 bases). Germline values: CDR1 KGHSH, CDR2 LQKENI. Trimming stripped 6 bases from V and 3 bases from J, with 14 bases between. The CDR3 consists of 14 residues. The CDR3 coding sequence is TGTGCCAGCTCCCCGGCCCTAGGGGACACTGAAGCTTTCTTT. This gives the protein CASSPALGDTEAFF.

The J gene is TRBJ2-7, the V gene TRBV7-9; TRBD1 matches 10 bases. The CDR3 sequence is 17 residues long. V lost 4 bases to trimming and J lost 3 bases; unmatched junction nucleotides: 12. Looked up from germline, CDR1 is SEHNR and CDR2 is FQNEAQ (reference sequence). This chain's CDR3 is CASSSNRGTGAGYEQYF. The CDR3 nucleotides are TGTGCCAGCAGCTCAAATCGTGGGACAGGGGCAGGCTACGAGCAGTACTTC.

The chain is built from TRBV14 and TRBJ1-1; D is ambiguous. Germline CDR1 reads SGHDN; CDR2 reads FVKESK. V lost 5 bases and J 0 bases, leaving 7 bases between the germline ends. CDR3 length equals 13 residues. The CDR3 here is CASSSFVNTEAFF. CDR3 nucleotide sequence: TGTGCCAGCAGCTCCTTCGTGAACACTGAAGCTTTCTTT.

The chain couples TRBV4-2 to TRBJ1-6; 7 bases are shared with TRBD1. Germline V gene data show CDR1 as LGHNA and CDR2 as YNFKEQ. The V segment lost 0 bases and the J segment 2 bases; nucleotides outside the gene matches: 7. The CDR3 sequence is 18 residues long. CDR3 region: CASSQDTLDRPYNSPLHF. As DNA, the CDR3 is TGTGCCAGCAGCCAAGATACCCTGGACAGGCCCTATAATTCACCCCTCCACTTT.

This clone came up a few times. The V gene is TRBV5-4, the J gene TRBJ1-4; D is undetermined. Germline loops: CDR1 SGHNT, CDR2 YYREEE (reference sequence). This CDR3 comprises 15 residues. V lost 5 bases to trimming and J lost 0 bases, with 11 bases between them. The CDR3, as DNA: TGTGCCAGCAGTGATGACACTTCAACTAATGAAAAACTGTTTTTT. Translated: CASSDDTSTNEKLFF.

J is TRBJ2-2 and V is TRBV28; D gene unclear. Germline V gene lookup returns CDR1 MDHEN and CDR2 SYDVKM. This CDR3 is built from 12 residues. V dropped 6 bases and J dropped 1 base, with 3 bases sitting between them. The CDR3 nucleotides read TGTGCCAGCAGAGGGAACACCGGGGAGCTGTTTTTT. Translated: CASRGNTGELFF.

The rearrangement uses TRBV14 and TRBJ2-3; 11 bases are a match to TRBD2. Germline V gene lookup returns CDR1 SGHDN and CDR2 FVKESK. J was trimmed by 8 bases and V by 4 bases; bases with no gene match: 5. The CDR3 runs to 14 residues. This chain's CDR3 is CASSRVAGGATQYF. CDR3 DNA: TGTGCCAGCAGCCGGGTAGCGGGGGGGGCTACGCAGTATTTT.

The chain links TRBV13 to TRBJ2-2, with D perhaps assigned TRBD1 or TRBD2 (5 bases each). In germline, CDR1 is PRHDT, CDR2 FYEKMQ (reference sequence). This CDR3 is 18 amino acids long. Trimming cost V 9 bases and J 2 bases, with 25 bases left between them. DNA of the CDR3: TGTGCCAGTAAAGAATTCCTAGGGACGGTTCTCAACACCGGGGAGCTGTTTTTT. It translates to CASKEFLGTVLNTGELFF.